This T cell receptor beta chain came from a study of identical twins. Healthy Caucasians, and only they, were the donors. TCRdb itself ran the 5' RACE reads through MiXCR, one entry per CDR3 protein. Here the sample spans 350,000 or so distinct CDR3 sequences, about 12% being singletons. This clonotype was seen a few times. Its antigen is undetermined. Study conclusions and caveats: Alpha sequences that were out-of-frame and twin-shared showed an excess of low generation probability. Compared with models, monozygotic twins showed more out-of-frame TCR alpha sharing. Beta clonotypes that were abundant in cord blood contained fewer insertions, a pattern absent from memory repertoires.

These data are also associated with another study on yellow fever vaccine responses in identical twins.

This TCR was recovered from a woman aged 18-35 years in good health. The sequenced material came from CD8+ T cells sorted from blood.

The CDR3 sequence: CASKGGAYEQYV. In DNA, the CDR3 is TGCGCCAGCAAGGGAGGGGCCTACGAGCAGTACGTC. The chain carries TRBV10-2 and TRBJ2-7; 7 bases are shared with TRBD2. The CDR3 length is 12 residues. Germline assignment: CDR1 WSHSY and CDR2 SAAADI. Trimming took 7 bases from V and 2 from J; bases not matched to a gene: 2.